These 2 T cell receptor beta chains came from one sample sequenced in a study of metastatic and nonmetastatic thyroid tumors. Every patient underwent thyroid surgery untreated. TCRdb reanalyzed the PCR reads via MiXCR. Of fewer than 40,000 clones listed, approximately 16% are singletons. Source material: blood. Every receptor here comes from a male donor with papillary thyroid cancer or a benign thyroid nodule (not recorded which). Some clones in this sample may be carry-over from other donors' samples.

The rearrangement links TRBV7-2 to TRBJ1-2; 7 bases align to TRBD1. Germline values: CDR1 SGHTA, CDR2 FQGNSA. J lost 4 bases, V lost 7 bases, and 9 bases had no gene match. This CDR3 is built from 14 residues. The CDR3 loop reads CASTPARDSYGYTF. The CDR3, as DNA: TGTGCCAGCACCCCTGCTAGGGACAGCTATGGCTACACCTTC.

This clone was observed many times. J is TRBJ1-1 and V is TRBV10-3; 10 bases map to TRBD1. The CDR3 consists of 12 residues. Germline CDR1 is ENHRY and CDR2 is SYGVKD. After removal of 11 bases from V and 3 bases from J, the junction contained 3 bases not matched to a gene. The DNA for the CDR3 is TGTGCCGTTGGGACAGGGGACACTGAAGCTTTCTTT. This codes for CAVGTGDTEAFF.